A single sample gave rise to the 30 T cell receptor beta chains below, sequenced in a study of T cell responses to AZD1222 COVID-19 vaccine. The table came from immunoSEQ multiplex PCR; TCRdb's copy has only in-frame clones and leaves some out. Of about 130,000 clones listed, around 91% were seen once; the top ten hold approximately 4.5%. Sequencing was performed on peripheral blood, taken on day 0 of MenACWY control vaccination. All receptors come from an adult in good health.

The genes are TRBV13 and TRBJ2-3; tentative D call: TRBD2 (7 bases). The CDR3 runs 13 residues. Trimming removed 3 bases from V and 12 bases from J, with 16 bases in between. CDR1 and CDR2 from the germline V gene are PRHDT and FYEKMQ (reference sequence). CDR3 coding DNA: TGTGCCAGCAGCTTTCAATCCGGGGGGCCACAGTATTTT. This translates into CASSFQSGGPQYF.

The V gene is TRBV6-5, the J gene TRBJ2-4, with TRBD1 identical over 8 bases. Germline V gene sequence: CDR1 MNHEY, CDR2 SVGAGI. The CDR3 is 13 amino acids. With 7 bases clipped from V and 11 bases from J, the junction kept 10 bases outside the gene matches. For the CDR3, the DNA is TGTGCCAGCAAATACACACAGGGGGGATTTCAGTACTTC. It specifies CASKYTQGGFQYF.

The rearrangement joins TRBV29-1 to TRBJ1-1; tentatively, D is TRBD1 (5 bases). Per germline, CDR1 SQVTM and CDR2 ANQGSEA. This CDR3 is 12 amino acids long. Trimming shortened V by 4 bases and J by 3 bases, and 9 bases separated the two germline ends. CDR3 loop: CSVVRGDTEAFF. The CDR3 bases are TGCAGCGTTGTCCGGGGGGACACTGAAGCTTTCTTT.

The chain couples TRBV18 to TRBJ2-5; 8 nucleotides agree with TRBD1. This CDR3 comprises 14 residues. The germline gives CDR1 KGHSH, CDR2 LQKENI. The V segment lost 2 bases and the J segment 2 bases; nucleotides outside the gene matches: 1. The CDR3 is CASSPRTGQETQYF. CDR3 coding DNA: TGTGCCAGCTCACCAAGGACAGGGCAAGAGACCCAGTACTTC. The full variable domain, its missing parts supplied by reference TRBV18 and TRBJ2-5, is NAGVMQNPRHLVRRRGQEARLRCSPMKGHSHVYWYRQLPEEGLKFMVYLQKENIIDESGMPKERFSAEFPKEGPSILRIQQVVRGDSAAYFCASSPRTGQETQYFGPGTRLLVL.

The chain combines TRBV28 with TRBJ1-2; 10 nucleotides align to TRBD1. Losses at the gene ends were 9 bases for V and 5 bases for J; bases not matched to a gene: 3. The CDR3 contains 12 residues. The V gene's germline CDR1 is MDHEN and CDR2 SYDVKM. CDR3 sequence reads: CASGQGGYGYTF. Written as DNA, the CDR3 is TGTGCCAGTGGACAGGGGGGATATGGCTACACCTTC.

This chain links TRBV27 with TRBJ1-2; 12 bases map to TRBD1. V trimming: 7 bases; J trimming: 4 bases; junction bases outside the gene matches: 10. The V gene's germline CDR1 is MNHEY and CDR2 SMNVEV (reference sequence). The CDR3 is 16 amino acids. The CDR3 spells CASTTTGTGGLYGYTF. The CDR3 nucleotides are TGTGCCAGCACCACGACCGGGACAGGGGGCCTCTATGGCTACACCTTC.

This clone was seen a single time. The chain couples TRBV29-1 to TRBJ2-2, with D possibly called TRBD1 or TRBD2 (6 bases each). Germline lookup yields CDR1 SQVTM and CDR2 ANQGSEA. The CDR3 extends over 13 amino acids. Between the trimmed V and J ends, which lost 4 bases and 7 bases, there was a span of 13 bases. The CDR3 bases are TGCAGCGTTGCCGGGGGCGCGATCGGGGAGCTGTTTTTT. Protein sequence: CSVAGGAIGELFF.

This clone was seen only once. The rearrangement joins TRBV6-2 or TRBV6-3 to TRBJ2-1; 10 positions agree with TRBD2. The CDR3 has 14 amino acids. The trim removed 2 bases at V and 7 bases at J, leaving 2 bases unmatched. Germline CDR1 MNHEY, CDR2 SVGEGT. CDR3 sequence: CASSYVLAGNEQFF. In nucleotides, the CDR3 is TGTGCCAGCAGTTACGTACTAGCGGGGAATGAGCAGTTCTTC.

The V gene is TRBV6-2 or TRBV6-3, the J gene TRBJ2-7, with D perhaps TRBD1 or TRBD2 (5 bases each). V lost 4 bases to trimming and J lost 3 bases, with 19 bases between them. Germline values: CDR1 MNHEY, CDR2 SVGEGT. The CDR3 loop spans 16 amino acids. This CDR3 is CASSLTSGAMVYEQYV. The DNA for the CDR3 is TGTGCCAGCAGTTTGACCTCCGGGGCAATGGTCTACGAGCAGTACGTC.

The CDR3 region is CASSSGLAGGPWEQFF. The DNA for the CDR3 is TGTGCCAGCAGCTCCGGACTAGCGGGGGGGCCATGGGAGCAGTTCTTC. This chain uses TRBV7-9 with TRBJ2-1, with 15 nucleotides matching TRBD2. Per the germline V gene, CDR1 is SEHNR and CDR2 is FQNEAQ (reference sequence). Trimming took 4 bases from V and 10 from J; bases not matched to a gene: 8. This CDR3 contains 16 residues.

The rearrangement uses TRBV19 and TRBJ2-1, with D perhaps matching TRBD2 (8 bases). Per the germline V gene, CDR1 is LNHDA and CDR2 is SQIVND (reference sequence). Trimming stripped 3 bases from V and 1 base from J, with 16 bases between. The CDR3 consists of 17 residues. The chain's CDR3 is CASSIRGRTGSYNEQFF. The CDR3 DNA sequence: TGTGCCAGTAGTATTCGCGGGAGGACAGGTTCCTACAATGAGCAGTTCTTC.

The genes are TRBV20-1 and TRBJ2-1; D is undetermined. CDR3 length: 14 amino acids. The germline V gene has CDR1 DFQATT and CDR2 SNEGSKA (reference sequence). V was clipped by 3 bases and J by 0 bases, with 9 bases between them. CDR3 in amino acids: CSASRPRSYNEQFF. The CDR3 bases are TGCAGTGCTAGTCGCCCCCGCTCCTACAATGAGCAGTTCTTC.

V gene TRBV6-1 combines with J gene TRBJ1-2, with D perhaps matching TRBD1 (6 bases). Trimming cost V 2 bases and J 4 bases, with 8 bases left between them. The germline CDR1 and CDR2 sequences are MNHNS and SASEGT. CDR3 size: 13 residues. This chain's CDR3 is CASSERGSYGYTF. As DNA, the CDR3 is TGTGCCAGCAGTGAAAGGGGGAGCTATGGCTACACCTTC.

V gene TRBV5-1 combines with J gene TRBJ2-2; D uncertain. Germline CDR1 is SGHRS and CDR2 is YFSETQ. CDR3 length: 19 residues. V gave up 4 bases and J gave up 1 base, with 23 bases separating them. DNA of the CDR3: TGCGCCAGCAGCCCCCCGGCACGGATTCACGCCAAGAACACCGGGGAGCTGTTTTTT. It yields the protein CASSPPARIHAKNTGELFF.

The chain links TRBV10-3 to TRBJ1-6, with D possibly TRBD1 on 5 matching bases. The length of the CDR3 is 15 residues. V was trimmed by 7 bases and J by 0 bases, leaving 10 bases between them. From germline, CDR1 is ENHRY and CDR2 SYGVKD. The CDR3 region has the DNA TGTGCCATCAAATCGGGGGACTCCTATAATTCACCCCTCCACTTT. Residues: CAIKSGDSYNSPLHF.

The chain employs TRBV11-3 and TRBJ2-5; the match to TRBD2 covers 7 bases. CDR1 and CDR2 (germline): SGHNT, YENEEA. The CDR3 sequence is 15 residues long. The junction had 5 bases not matched to a gene; V was cut back by 3 bases and J by 1 base. Here the CDR3 reads CASSFAGDLQETQYF. The DNA of the CDR3 is TGTGCCAGCAGCTTTGCGGGGGATCTCCAAGAGACCCAGTACTTC.

DNA of the CDR3: TGTGCCAGCAGCTTAAAGGGTCAGGGACTAGTTAACAATGAGCAGTTCTTC. Translating gives CASSLKGQGLVNNEQFF. The chain joins TRBV7-3 to TRBJ2-1; 8 bases line up with TRBD2. The V and J ends lost 1 base and 5 bases, in that order; junction bases with no gene match: 10. Germline V gene data show CDR1 as SGHTA and CDR2 as FQGTGA. CDR3 length equals 17 residues.

The V gene is TRBV19, the J gene TRBJ2-1, with D perhaps TRBD1 (5 bases). Trimming removed 2 bases at V and 5 bases at J, with 10 bases between. CDR1 LNHDA and CDR2 SQIVND come from the germline V gene (reference sequence). The CDR3 spans 14 residues. CDR3 region: CASSITDIDNEQFF. CDR3 bases: TGTGCCAGTAGTATAACGGACATTGACAATGAGCAGTTCTTC.

The rearrangement links TRBV27 to TRBJ1-6, with 8 bases fitting TRBD1. With V trimmed by 7 bases and J by 9 bases, 2 bases remained unmatched. This CDR3 has 12 residues. Germline V CDR1 and CDR2: MNHEY, SMNVEV (reference sequence). CDR3 in DNA: TGTGCCAGCAACACAGGGGGTTCACCCCTCCACTTT. It encodes CASNTGGSPLHF.

CDR3 sequence reads: CASSPAASSNQPQHF. Written as DNA, the CDR3 is TGTGCCAGCAGCCCGGCGGCGTCCTCTAATCAGCCCCAGCATTTT. The gene calls are TRBV7-2 and TRBJ1-5; D is undetermined. V was clipped by 5 bases and J by 4 bases, with 15 bases between them. Germline CDR1 SGHTA, CDR2 FQGNSA. There are 15 residues in the CDR3.

The chain employs TRBV27 and TRBJ2-7; no clear D gene. The CDR3 extends over 16 amino acids. V was shortened by 1 base and J by 4 bases, with 17 bases between the two germline ends. Germline-derived CDR1 and CDR2 are MNHEY and SMNVEV (reference sequence). CDR3 sequence: CASSLWSQLPGYEQYF. In DNA form, the CDR3 reads TGTGCCAGCAGTTTATGGAGTCAGCTCCCCGGGTACGAGCAGTACTTC.

The V and J genes are TRBV28 and TRBJ1-2, with a tentative D call TRBD1 (5 bases). This CDR3 contains 14 residues. CDR1 and CDR2 (germline): MDHEN, SYDVKM. V lost 7 bases to trimming and J lost 8 bases, with 20 bases between them. In nucleotides, the CDR3 is TGTGCCAGCAAGTCCGGGACGGGCGCCGAGGGCTACACCTTC. It encodes CASKSGTGAEGYTF.

The chain links TRBV2 to TRBJ2-3; 9 positions match TRBD1. The CDR3 has 13 residues. V lost 8 bases, J lost 5 bases, and 5 bases stayed unmatched. Germline V lookup: CDR1 SNHLY, CDR2 FYNNEI. The CDR3 DNA reads TGTGCCAGCCCGGGACAGGGAGGAGATACGCAGTATTTT. Translation gives CASPGQGGDTQYF. The whole variable domain, filled in from reference TRBV2 and TRBJ2-3, reads EPEVTQTPSHQVTQMGQEVILRCVPISNHLYFYWYRQILGQKVEFLVSFYNNEISEKSEIFDDQFSVERPDGSNFTLKIRSTKLEDSAMYFCASPGQGGDTQYFGPGTRLTVL.

The CDR3 spells CASSLWSPDNSPLHF. The CDR3 DNA sequence: TGCGCCAGCAGCCTCTGGTCGCCGGATAATTCACCCCTCCACTTT. The V call is TRBV4-1, the J call TRBJ1-6, with D uncertain. The germline V gene has CDR1 MGHRA and CDR2 YSYEKL. CDR3 length: 15 amino acids. V gave up 4 bases and J gave up 5 bases, with 12 bases separating them.

The rearrangement uses TRBV4-2 and TRBJ2-1, with D hard to call. The V gene lost 5 bases and the J gene lost 0 bases, with 11 bases spanning the gap. From germline, CDR1 is LGHNA and CDR2 YNFKEQ. The CDR3 is 15 residues long. CDR3 bases: TGTGCCAGCAGCTTCACTCCAAGCTCCTACAATGAGCAGTTCTTC. Encoded protein: CASSFTPSSYNEQFF.

The rearrangement links TRBV2 to TRBJ1-4, with D uncertain. This CDR3 contains 14 residues. CDR1 SNHLY and CDR2 FYNNEI come from the germline V gene. Between the trimmed V and J ends, which lost 6 bases and 4 bases, there was a span of 12 bases. The CDR3 protein is CASREKANNEKLFF. CDR3 bases: TGTGCCAGCAGGGAAAAAGCCAATAATGAAAAACTGTTTTTT.

This clone was seen once. The V gene is TRBV19, the J gene TRBJ1-2; D is unresolved. This CDR3 comprises 12 residues. The V gene's germline CDR1 is LNHDA and CDR2 SQIVND (reference sequence). With 4 bases removed from V and 3 bases from J, the gap between germline ends came to 6 bases. The CDR3 coding sequence is TGTGCCAGTAGTAGGGGTGACTATGGCTACACCTTC. Translating gives CASSRGDYGYTF. Full variable domain (outside the CDR3, taken from reference TRBV19 and TRBJ1-2): DGGITQSPKYLFRKEGQNVTLSCEQNLNHDAMYWYRQDPGQGLRLIYYSQIVNDFQKGDIAEGYSVSREKKESFPLTVTSAQKNPTAFYLCASSRGDYGYTFGSGTRLTVV.

Written as DNA, the CDR3 is TGTGCCAGCAGCTCCACTGGACAGGGGGGGTACAATGAGCAGTTCTTC. It specifies CASSSTGQGGYNEQFF. This sequence joins TRBV5-6 and TRBJ2-1, with TRBD1 matching over 10 bases. The CDR3 is 16 residues long. The V and J ends lost 3 bases and 4 bases, in that order; junction bases with no gene match: 7. Per germline, CDR1 SGHDT and CDR2 YYEEEE.

The chain links TRBV19 to TRBJ1-2; D uncertain. The CDR3 loop spans 11 amino acids. Trimming removed 7 bases at V and 2 bases at J, with 5 bases between. Germline-derived CDR1 and CDR2 are LNHDA and SQIVND (reference sequence). CDR3 in amino acids: CASTANYGYTF. The CDR3 nucleotides read TGTGCCAGTACCGCAAACTATGGCTACACCTTC.

This chain uses TRBV28 with TRBJ2-7; possibly TRBD1 for D (5 bases). V gave up 3 bases and J gave up 3 bases, with 15 bases separating them. The CDR3 totals 15 residues. Germline V gives CDR1 MDHEN, CDR2 SYDVKM. CDR3 sequence: CASSFYLGDSYEQYF. The CDR3 DNA reads TGTGCCAGCAGTTTTTATCTAGGGGATAGCTACGAGCAGTACTTC.